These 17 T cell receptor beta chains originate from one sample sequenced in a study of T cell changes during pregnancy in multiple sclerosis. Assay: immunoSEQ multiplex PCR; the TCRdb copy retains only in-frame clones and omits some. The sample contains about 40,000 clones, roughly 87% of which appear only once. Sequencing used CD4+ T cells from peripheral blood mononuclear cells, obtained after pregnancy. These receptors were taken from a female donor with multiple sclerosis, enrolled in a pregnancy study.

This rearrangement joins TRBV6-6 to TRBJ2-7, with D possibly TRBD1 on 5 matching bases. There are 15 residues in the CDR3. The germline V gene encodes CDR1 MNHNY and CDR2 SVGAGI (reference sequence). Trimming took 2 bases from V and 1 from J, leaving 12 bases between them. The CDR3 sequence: CASSYLRTTSYEQYF. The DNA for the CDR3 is TGTGCCAGCAGTTACCTCCGGACAACTTCCTACGAGCAGTACTTC.

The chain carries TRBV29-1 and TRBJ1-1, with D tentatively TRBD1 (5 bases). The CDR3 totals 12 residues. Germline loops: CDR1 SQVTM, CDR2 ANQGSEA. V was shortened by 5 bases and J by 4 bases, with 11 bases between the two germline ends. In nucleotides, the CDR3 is TGCAGCGTTCGCAGGGAGGGCACTGAAGCTTTCTTT. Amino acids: CSVRREGTEAFF.

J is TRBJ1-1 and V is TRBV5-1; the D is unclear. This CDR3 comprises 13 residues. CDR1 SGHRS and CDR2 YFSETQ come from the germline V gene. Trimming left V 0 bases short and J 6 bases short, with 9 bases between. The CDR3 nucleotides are TGCGCCAGCAGCTTGGGCACAGCTCCTGAAGCTTTCTTT. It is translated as CASSLGTAPEAFF.

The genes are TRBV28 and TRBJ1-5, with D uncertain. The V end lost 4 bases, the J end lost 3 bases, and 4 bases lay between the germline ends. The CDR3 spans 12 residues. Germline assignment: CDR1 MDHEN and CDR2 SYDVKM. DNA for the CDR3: TGTGCCAGCAGTTACAACAATCAGCCCCAGCATTTT. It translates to CASSYNNQPQHF.

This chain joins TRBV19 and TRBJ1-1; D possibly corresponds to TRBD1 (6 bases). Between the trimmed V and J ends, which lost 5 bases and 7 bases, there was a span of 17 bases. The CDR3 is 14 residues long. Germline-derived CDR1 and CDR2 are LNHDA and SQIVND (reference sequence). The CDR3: CASSRTEREGEAFF. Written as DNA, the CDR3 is TGTGCCAGTAGTCGGACAGAAAGGGAGGGTGAAGCTTTCTTT. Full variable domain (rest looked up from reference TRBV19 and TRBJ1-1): DGGITQSPKYLFRKEGQNVTLSCEQNLNHDAMYWYRQDPGQGLRLIYYSQIVNDFQKGDIAEGYSVSREKKESFPLTVTSAQKNPTAFYLCASSRTEREGEAFFGQGTRLTVV.

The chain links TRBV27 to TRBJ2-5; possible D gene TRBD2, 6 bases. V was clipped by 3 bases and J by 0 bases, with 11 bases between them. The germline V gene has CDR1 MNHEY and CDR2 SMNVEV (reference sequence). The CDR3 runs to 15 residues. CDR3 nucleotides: TGTGCCAGCAGTTTTTCCGGGACTCACCAAGAGACCCAGTACTTC. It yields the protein CASSFSGTHQETQYF.

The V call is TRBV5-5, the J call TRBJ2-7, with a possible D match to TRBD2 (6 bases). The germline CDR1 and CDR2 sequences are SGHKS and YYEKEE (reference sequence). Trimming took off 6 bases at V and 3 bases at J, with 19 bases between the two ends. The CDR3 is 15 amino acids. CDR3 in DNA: TGTGCCAGCACCCCCAGGGACTGGACTTTCTACGAGCAGTACTTC. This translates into CASTPRDWTFYEQYF.

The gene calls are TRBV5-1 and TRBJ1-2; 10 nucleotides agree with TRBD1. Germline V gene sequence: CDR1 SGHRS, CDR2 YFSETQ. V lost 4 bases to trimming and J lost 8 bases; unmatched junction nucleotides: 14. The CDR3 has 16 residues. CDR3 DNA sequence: TGCGCCAGCAGCCCGGGAACCGGGACAGGGGTGCGGGGCTACACCTTC. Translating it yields CASSPGTGTGVRGYTF.

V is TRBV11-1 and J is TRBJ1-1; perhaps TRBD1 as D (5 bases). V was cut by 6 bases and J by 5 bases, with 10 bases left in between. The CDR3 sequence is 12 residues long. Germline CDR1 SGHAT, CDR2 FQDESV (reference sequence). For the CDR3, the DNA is TGTGCCAGCAGGGGAGGGGAAACTGAAGCTTTCTTT. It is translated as CASRGGETEAFF. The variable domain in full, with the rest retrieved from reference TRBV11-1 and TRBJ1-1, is EAEVAQSPRYKITEKSQAVAFWCDPISGHATLYWYRQILGQGPELLVQFQDESVVDDSQLPKDRFSAERLKGVDSTLKIQPAELGDSAMYLCASRGGETEAFFGQGTRLTVV.

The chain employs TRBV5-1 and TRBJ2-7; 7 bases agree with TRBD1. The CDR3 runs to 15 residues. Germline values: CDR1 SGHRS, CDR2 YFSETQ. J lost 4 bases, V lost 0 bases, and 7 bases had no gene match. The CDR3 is CASSLDGTDFYEQYF. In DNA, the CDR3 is TGCGCCAGCAGCTTGGATGGGACAGATTTTTACGAGCAGTACTTC.

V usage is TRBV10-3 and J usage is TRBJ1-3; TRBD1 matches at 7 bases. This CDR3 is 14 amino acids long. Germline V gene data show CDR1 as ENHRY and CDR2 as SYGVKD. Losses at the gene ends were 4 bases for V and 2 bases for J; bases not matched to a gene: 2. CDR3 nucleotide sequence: TGTGCCATCAGTGTAACAGGGGCTGGAAACACCATATATTTT. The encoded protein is CAISVTGAGNTIYF.

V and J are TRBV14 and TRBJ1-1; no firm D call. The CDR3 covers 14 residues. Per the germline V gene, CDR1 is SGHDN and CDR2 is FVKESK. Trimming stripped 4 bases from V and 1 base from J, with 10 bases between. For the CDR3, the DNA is TGTGCCAGCAGCCCGGGCCTAGCGAACACTGAAGCTTTCTTT. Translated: CASSPGLANTEAFF.

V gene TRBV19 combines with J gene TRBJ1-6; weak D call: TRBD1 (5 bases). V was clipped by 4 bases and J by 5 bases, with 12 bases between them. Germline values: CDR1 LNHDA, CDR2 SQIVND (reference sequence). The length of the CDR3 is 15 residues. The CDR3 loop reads CASSSKVQDNSPLHF. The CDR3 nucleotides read TGTGCCAGTAGTAGCAAGGTACAGGATAATTCACCCCTCCACTTT.

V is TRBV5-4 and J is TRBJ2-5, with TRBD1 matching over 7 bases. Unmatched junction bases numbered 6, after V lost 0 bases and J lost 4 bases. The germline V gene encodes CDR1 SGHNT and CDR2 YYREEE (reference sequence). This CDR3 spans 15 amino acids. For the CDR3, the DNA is TGTGCCAGCAGCTTGGAGGGGGCTGGGGTAGAGACCCAGTACTTC. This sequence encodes CASSLEGAGVETQYF.

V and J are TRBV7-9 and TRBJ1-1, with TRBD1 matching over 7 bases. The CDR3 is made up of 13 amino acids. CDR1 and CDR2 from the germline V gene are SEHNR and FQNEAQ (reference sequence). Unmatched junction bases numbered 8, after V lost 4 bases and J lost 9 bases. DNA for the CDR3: TGTGCCAGCAGCTCAACCGGGACAGCTAAAGCTTTCTTT. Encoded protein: CASSSTGTAKAFF. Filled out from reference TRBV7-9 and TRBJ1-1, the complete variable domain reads DTGVSQNPRHKITKRGQNVTFRCDPISEHNRLYWYRQTLGQGPEFLTYFQNEAQLEKSRLLSDRFSAERPKGSFSTLEIQRTEQGDSAMYLCASSSTGTAKAFFGQGTRLTVV.

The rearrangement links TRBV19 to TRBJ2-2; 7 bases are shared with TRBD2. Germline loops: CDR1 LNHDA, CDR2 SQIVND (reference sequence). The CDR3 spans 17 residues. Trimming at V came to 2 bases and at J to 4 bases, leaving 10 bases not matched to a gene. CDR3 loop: CASSIYGGLVGTGELFF. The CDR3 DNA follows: TGTGCCAGTAGTATATACGGGGGGTTAGTAGGCACCGGGGAGCTGTTTTTT.

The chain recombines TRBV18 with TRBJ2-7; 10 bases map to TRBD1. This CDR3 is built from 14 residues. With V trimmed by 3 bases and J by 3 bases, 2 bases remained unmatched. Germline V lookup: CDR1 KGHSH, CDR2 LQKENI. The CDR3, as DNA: TGTGCCAGCTCACCTCGGACAGGGGGCTACGAGCAGTACTTC. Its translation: CASSPRTGGYEQYF.